A selection of T cell receptor beta chains follows, all from one sample in a study of human T cells and chemical hapten exposure. A single record per CDR3 protein comes from TCRdb applying MiXCR to the RACE reads. The table records about 120,000 distinct CDR3 sequences, less than 15% of them present only once. Sequencing used whole blood, obtained in connection with sensitization to the hapten diphenylcyclopropenone (DPC). These receptors were taken from a woman in her late teens or twenties with alopecia areata. Some clones in this sample may be carry-over from other donors' samples. Each CDR3 is given with its conserved first and last residue. A D gene is named only where the DNA matches it firmly. A clone size is listed for some rows: how often the clone was seen (once, few, many), or a class if it is expanded.

j_call v_call d_call clone_size cdr3_aa cdr3_nt
TRBJ2-1 TRBV6-5 TRBD1 few CASSYGTGVQFF TGTGCCAGCAGTTACGGGACAGGGGTGCAGTTCTTC
TRBJ1-2 TRBV29-1 . . CSVDLEGYTF TGCAGCGTTGATCTCGAGGGCTACACCTTC
TRBJ1-1 TRBV7-9 . . CAGTLLGATEAFF TGTGCCGGCACGCTCTTGGGGGCCACTGAAGCTTTCTTT
TRBJ1-3 TRBV7-6 TRBD1 few CASSPWTGASSGNTIYF TGTGCCAGCAGCCCCTGGACAGGGGCGAGCTCTGGAAACACCATATATTTT
TRBJ1-6 TRBV6-6 TRBD1 few CASSLTGVGSPLHF TGTGCCAGCAGTTTAACAGGGGTTGGTTCACCCCTCCACTTT
TRBJ1-2 TRBV6-5 . . CASSYSGVSYGYTF TGTGCCAGCAGTTACTCCGGAGTTAGCTATGGCTACACCTTC
TRBJ1-6 TRBV4-2 . . CASSQDPGTRPLHF TGTGCCAGCAGCCAAGATCCAGGCACGAGACCCCTCCACTTT
TRBJ2-3 TRBV20-1 . . CSGEISTDTQYF TGCAGTGGGGAAATTTCCACAGATACGCAGTATTTT
TRBJ2-5 TRBV4-1 TRBD1 . CASSQQPGQGSQETQYF TGCGCCAGCAGCCAACAACCGGGACAGGGCTCCCAAGAGACCCAGTACTTC
TRBJ2-7 TRBV19 . . CASSPLTGGEQYF TGTGCCAGTAGTCCCCTCACCGGAGGCGAGCAGTACTTC
TRBJ2-5 TRBV18 . . CASSIQETQYF TGTGCCAGCTCAATTCAAGAGACCCAGTACTTC
TRBJ1-2 TRBV28 . few CASGSRKGGVVGYTF TGTGCCAGCGGATCCCGAAAGGGCGGAGTTGTTGGGTACACCTTC
TRBJ1-1 TRBV13 . many CASSPPDNLNTEAFF TGTGCCAGCAGCCCTCCGGACAATTTGAACACTGAAGCTTTCTTT
TRBJ2-7 TRBV11-2 TRBD1 few CATRTGNYEQYF TGTGCCACCCGGACAGGAAACTACGAGCAGTACTTC
TRBJ1-6 TRBV5-1 . . CASSLVGRARVYNSPLHF TGCGCCAGCAGCTTGGTCGGCAGGGCGAGGGTCTATAATTCACCCCTCCACTTT